A single sample is the source of the 21 T cell receptor beta chains below, sequenced in a study of a mutant IDH1 vaccine in newly diagnosed glioma. Repertoires were generated with immunoSEQ multiplex PCR, while TCRdb's copy carries only in-frame clones and drops some. The sample gives about 68,000 clones, roughly 83% of which show up once; 10% to 15% is in the top ten. As for time point: week 35, safety follow-up. The investigators gave 300 ug of mutant IDH1 20-mer peptide in each vaccine dose, together with topical imiquimod. Antigen specificity for these receptors is unknown. The specimen was PBMCs, collected from a glioma patient whose treatment included an IDH1 peptide vaccine. The receptors originated from a man aged 18-30 years with glioma.

The chain joins TRBV10-3 to TRBJ2-2, with D perhaps TRBD1 or TRBD2 (6 bases each). CDR1 is ENHRY, CDR2 SYGVKD, per germline. This CDR3 spans 16 amino acids. V lost 1 base and J 4 bases, leaving 13 bases between the germline ends. The CDR3 DNA follows: TGTGCCATCAGTGAGTTTGGGGGGCCTAGCACCGGGGAGCTGTTTTTT. It translates to CAISEFGGPSTGELFF.

This chain links TRBV5-1 with TRBJ1-1; weak D call: TRBD1 (6 bases). The CDR3 is 13 residues long. Per germline, CDR1 SGHRS and CDR2 YFSETQ. Trimming pared 6 bases from V and 4 bases from J, leaving 13 bases between. The CDR3 protein is CASKGDEFTEAFF. CDR3 DNA: TGCGCCAGCAAGGGGGACGAGTTCACTGAAGCTTTCTTT.

This sequence joins TRBV25-1 and TRBJ1-1; D unclear. The CDR3 is made up of 13 amino acids. Deletions cut 8 bases from V and 0 bases from J, with 10 bases between. CDR1 and CDR2 (germline): MGHDK, SYGVNS. CDR3: CASSRVMNTEAFF. Here the CDR3 DNA reads TGTGCCAGCTCCCGGGTCATGAACACTGAAGCTTTCTTT.

The J gene is TRBJ2-7, the V gene TRBV6-5; possibly TRBD2 for D (7 bases). V was cut by 2 bases and J by 1 base, with 15 bases left in between. This CDR3 is built from 16 residues. CDR1 and CDR2 (germline): MNHEY, SVGAGI. For the CDR3, the DNA is TGTGCCAGCAGTTACGGGGGGGCCGTAAGGTCCTACGAGCAGTACTTC. This sequence encodes CASSYGGAVRSYEQYF.

The chain combines TRBV4-3 with TRBJ2-2; the match to TRBD1 covers 12 bases. The CDR3 is made up of 15 amino acids. Germline loops: CDR1 LGHNA, CDR2 YSLEER. V shed 6 bases and J 4 bases; nucleotides not matched to a gene: 3. CDR3 nucleotide sequence: TGCGCCAGCAGTCGGGACAGGGGGCCCACCGGGGAGCTGTTTTTT. Translating gives CASSRDRGPTGELFF.

This chain connects TRBV27 to TRBJ2-3, with 13 positions matching TRBD2. Germline V gene data show CDR1 as MNHEY and CDR2 as SMNVEV (reference sequence). V was clipped by 4 bases and J by 6 bases; unmatched bases: 10. The CDR3 has 17 residues. The CDR3 DNA follows: TGTGCCAGCAGTTCGCGGACTAGCGGGAGACTTAAGGATACGCAGTATTTT. Translation gives CASSSRTSGRLKDTQYF.

The J gene is TRBJ1-3, the V gene TRBV2; the match to TRBD1 covers 7 bases. The CDR3 length is 13 residues. J gave up 9 bases and V 4 bases, and 6 bases lay outside the gene matches. Germline-derived CDR1 and CDR2 are SNHLY and FYNNEI. CDR3 region: CASSGQGGLTIYF. CDR3 bases: TGTGCCAGCAGTGGGCAGGGGGGGCTCACCATATATTTT.

The chain carries TRBV2 and TRBJ2-4; TRBD1 might be the D (5 bases). The germline V gene has CDR1 SNHLY and CDR2 FYNNEI. Trimming removed 6 bases from V and 6 bases from J, with 15 bases in between. The CDR3 contains 14 residues. DNA of the CDR3: TGTGCCAGCAGGTCGATAGGGGCTAGAAACATTCAGTACTTC. Protein: CASRSIGARNIQYF.

The genes are TRBV5-1 and TRBJ1-1; perhaps TRBD1 as D (5 bases). The CDR3 loop spans 16 amino acids. Germline V gene data show CDR1 as SGHRS and CDR2 as YFSETQ. The germline V and J ends were trimmed by 4 bases and 1 base, with 17 bases remaining between them. CDR3 amino acids: CASSREIGTANTEAFF. DNA for the CDR3: TGCGCCAGCAGCCGTGAAATAGGGACGGCGAACACTGAAGCTTTCTTT.

The chain couples TRBV7-9 to TRBJ1-6, with D possibly matching TRBD1 (5 bases). Germline V gives CDR1 SEHNR, CDR2 FQNEAQ (reference sequence). The CDR3 covers 15 residues. Trimming removed 5 bases from V and 9 bases from J, with 17 bases in between. The CDR3 nucleotides are TGTGCCAGCAGCGGGACTGAGGATAGAGTTTCACCCCTCCACTTT. This codes for CASSGTEDRVSPLHF.

V gene TRBV5-1 combines with J gene TRBJ1-3, with 7 bases matching TRBD1. This CDR3 spans 16 amino acids. The germline V gene encodes CDR1 SGHRS and CDR2 YFSETQ. V lost 0 bases to trimming and J lost 0 bases; unmatched junction nucleotides: 3. Here the CDR3 DNA reads TGCGCCAGCAGCTTGGAAGCAGGGGGCTCTGGAAACACCATATATTTT. The encoded protein is CASSLEAGGSGNTIYF.

The rearrangement links TRBV4-1 to TRBJ2-5; perhaps TRBD2 as D (5 bases). From germline, CDR1 is MGHRA and CDR2 YSYEKL. This CDR3 region has 15 residues. V was trimmed by 3 bases and J by 3 bases, leaving 14 bases between them. In DNA form, the CDR3 reads TGCGCCAGCAGCCACCGGTTCCTGAGGGAAGAGACCCAGTACTTC. Residues: CASSHRFLREETQYF.

The chain links TRBV2 to TRBJ2-5; D gene unclear. Trimming shortened V by 6 bases and J by 5 bases, and 7 bases separated the two germline ends. Per the germline V gene, CDR1 is SNHLY and CDR2 is FYNNEI. The CDR3 is 11 amino acids. CDR3 sequence reads: CASSLRETQYF. DNA of the CDR3: TGTGCCAGCAGCCTCAGGGAGACCCAGTACTTC.

The chain couples TRBV7-9 to TRBJ1-4; possible D gene TRBD1, 5 bases. Per the germline V gene, CDR1 is SEHNR and CDR2 is FQNEAQ (reference sequence). Between the trimmed V and J ends, which lost 5 bases and 6 bases, there was a span of 13 bases. This CDR3 contains 14 residues. CDR3 protein: CASSRYPGDEKLFF. DNA of the CDR3: TGTGCCAGCAGCCGTTACCCGGGGGATGAAAAACTGTTTTTT.

This chain connects TRBV5-4 to TRBJ2-7; TRBD1 aligns across 9 bases. Trimming took 2 bases from V and 4 from J; bases not matched to a gene: 7. Per germline, CDR1 SGHNT and CDR2 YYREEE (reference sequence). The CDR3 consists of 15 residues. The CDR3: CASSFGQGKQYEQYF. Written as DNA, the CDR3 is TGTGCCAGCAGCTTCGGACAGGGGAAACAGTACGAGCAGTACTTC.

This chain uses TRBV28 with TRBJ2-5, with D possibly called TRBD1 or TRBD2 (5 bases each). Germline V gene sequence: CDR1 MDHEN, CDR2 SYDVKM. V was shortened by 6 bases and J by 5 bases, with 16 bases between the two germline ends. The length of the CDR3 is 14 residues. The CDR3 DNA follows: TGTGCCAGCAGGGGCGCCGGGACGGATGAGACCCAGTACTTC. This encodes CASRGAGTDETQYF. The variable domain in full, completed from reference TRBV28 and TRBJ2-5, reads DVKVTQSSRYLVKRTGEKVFLECVQDMDHENMFWYRQDPGLGLRLIYFSYDVKMKEKGDIPEGYSVSREKKERFSLILESASTNQTSMYLCASRGAGTDETQYFGPGTRLLVL.

This chain uses TRBV6-5 with TRBJ1-1; 7 bases line up with TRBD1. This CDR3 spans 15 amino acids. The V gene's germline CDR1 is MNHEY and CDR2 SVGAGI. J lost 4 bases, V lost 6 bases, and 11 bases had no gene match. Here the CDR3 DNA reads TGTGCCAGCAGGGATTCAGGGGGGGGGTTCACTGAAGCTTTCTTT. Its translation is CASRDSGGGFTEAFF.

There are a few counts of this clone. The rearrangement links TRBV7-9 to TRBJ1-4; possibly TRBD1 for D (6 bases). This CDR3 has 17 amino acids. Germline V gives CDR1 SEHNR, CDR2 FQNEAQ (reference sequence). V was clipped by 5 bases and J by 2 bases, with 18 bases between them. CDR3 nucleotides: TGTGCCAGCAGCCCGGATATAAGGGGGACCACTAATGAAAAACTGTTTTTT. Amino acid sequence: CASSPDIRGTTNEKLFF.

With regard to this clone: The same CDR3 arises from other DNA sequences in this sample as well. The chain is built from TRBV9 and TRBJ2-3; D call uncertain. The CDR3 totals 14 residues. Between the trimmed V and J ends, which lost 0 bases and 2 bases, there was a span of 7 bases. Germline V gene sequence: CDR1 SGDLS, CDR2 YYNGEE. The CDR3 DNA is TGTGCCAGCAGCGTAGTACAAGTCACAGATACGCAGTATTTT. It specifies CASSVVQVTDTQYF.

This clone was seen a handful of times. V is TRBV4-3 and J is TRBJ1-1; the match to TRBD1 covers 10 bases. V dropped 1 base and J dropped 5; count of bases not matched to a gene: 4. Germline V gene sequence: CDR1 LGHNA, CDR2 YSLEER. This CDR3 is built from 15 residues. DNA of the CDR3: TGCGCCAGCAGCCAAGGGACAGGGGGGAGGACTGAAGCTTTCTTT. This gives the protein CASSQGTGGRTEAFF.

The J gene is TRBJ1-1, the V gene TRBV5-1; D not certain. This CDR3 region has 14 residues. V lost 0 bases and J 1 base, leaving 7 bases between the germline ends. CDR1 and CDR2 from the germline V gene are SGHRS and YFSETQ. The CDR3 DNA sequence: TGCGCCAGCAGCTTGGTACAGCAGAACACTGAAGCTTTCTTT. Translating gives CASSLVQQNTEAFF.